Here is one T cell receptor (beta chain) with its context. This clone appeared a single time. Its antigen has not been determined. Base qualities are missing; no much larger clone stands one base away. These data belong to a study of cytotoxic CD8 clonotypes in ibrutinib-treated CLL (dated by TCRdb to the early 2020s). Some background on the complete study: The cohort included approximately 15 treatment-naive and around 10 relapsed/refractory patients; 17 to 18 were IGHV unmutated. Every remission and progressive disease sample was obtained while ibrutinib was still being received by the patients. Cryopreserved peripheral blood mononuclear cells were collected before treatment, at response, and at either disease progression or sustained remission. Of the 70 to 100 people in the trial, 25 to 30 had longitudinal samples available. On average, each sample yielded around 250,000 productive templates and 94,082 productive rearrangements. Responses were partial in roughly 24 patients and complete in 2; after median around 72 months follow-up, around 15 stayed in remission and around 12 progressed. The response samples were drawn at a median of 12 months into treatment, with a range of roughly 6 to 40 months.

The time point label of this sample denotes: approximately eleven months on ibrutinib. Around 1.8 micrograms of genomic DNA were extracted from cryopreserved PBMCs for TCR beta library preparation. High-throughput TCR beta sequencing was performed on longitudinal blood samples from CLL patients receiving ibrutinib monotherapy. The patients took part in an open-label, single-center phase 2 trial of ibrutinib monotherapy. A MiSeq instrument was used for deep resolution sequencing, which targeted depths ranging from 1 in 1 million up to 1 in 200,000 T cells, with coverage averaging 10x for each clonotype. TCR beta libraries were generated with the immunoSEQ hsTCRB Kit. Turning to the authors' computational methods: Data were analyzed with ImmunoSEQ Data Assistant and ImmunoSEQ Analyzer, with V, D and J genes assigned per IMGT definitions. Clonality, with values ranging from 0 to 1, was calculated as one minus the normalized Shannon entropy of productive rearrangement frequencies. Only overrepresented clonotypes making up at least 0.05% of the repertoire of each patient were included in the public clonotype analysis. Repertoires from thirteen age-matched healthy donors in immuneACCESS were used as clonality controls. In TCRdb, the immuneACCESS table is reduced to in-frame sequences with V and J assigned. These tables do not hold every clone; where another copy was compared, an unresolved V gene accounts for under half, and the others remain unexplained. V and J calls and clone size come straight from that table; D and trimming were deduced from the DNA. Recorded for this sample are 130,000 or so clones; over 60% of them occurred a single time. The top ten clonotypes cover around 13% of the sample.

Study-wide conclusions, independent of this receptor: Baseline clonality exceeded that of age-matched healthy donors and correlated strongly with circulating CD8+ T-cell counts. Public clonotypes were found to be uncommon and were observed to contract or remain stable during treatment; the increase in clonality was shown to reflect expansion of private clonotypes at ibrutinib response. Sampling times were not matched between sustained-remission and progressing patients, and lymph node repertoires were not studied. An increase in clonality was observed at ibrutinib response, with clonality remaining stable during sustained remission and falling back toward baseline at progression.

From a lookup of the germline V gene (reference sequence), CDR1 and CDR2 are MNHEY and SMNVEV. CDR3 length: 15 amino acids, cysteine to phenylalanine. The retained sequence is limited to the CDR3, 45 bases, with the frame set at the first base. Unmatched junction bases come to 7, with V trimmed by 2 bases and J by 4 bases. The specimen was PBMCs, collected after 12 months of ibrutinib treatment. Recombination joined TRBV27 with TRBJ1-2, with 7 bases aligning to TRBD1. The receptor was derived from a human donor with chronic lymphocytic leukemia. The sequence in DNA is TGTGCCAGCAGTTTAGGGCCAGGGGGTAGCTATGGCTACACCTTC. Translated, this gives CASSLGPGGSYGYTF.